This T cell receptor beta chain was recorded in a study of cytomegalovirus exposure and HLA in healthy donors. In regard to this clone: The antigen is unknown.

Looked up from germline, CDR1 is DFQATT and CDR2 is SNEGSKA (reference sequence). CDR3 length: 11 residues. The V and J ends lost 5 bases and 7 bases respectively, with 9 bases between them. Findings of the study overall: Researchers counted 164 TCR beta chains as cytomegalovirus-associated. Productive status was seen about 87% or about 30% of the time for most TCR beta V segments in an earlier analysis. Most observed TCR sequences were rare, whereas some public TCRs were detected in many donors.

The PCR employed 60 Vbeta primers together with 13 Jbeta primers. Libraries were prepared by immunoSEQ multiplex PCR; TCRdb keeps only in-frame clonotypes and omits some of them. The data hold some 110,000 clones, with about four fifths observed a single time. The receptor was derived from a woman aged 55-70 years in good health and CMV-seropositive. Sequencing was carried out using PBMCs. The V and J genes are TRBV20-1 and TRBJ1-5; possible D gene TRBD1, 5 bases. CDR3 loop: CSASGIQPQHF. The CDR3 region has the DNA TGCAGTGCTTCAGGGATCCAGCCCCAGCATTTT.